This T cell receptor (beta chain) was identified in a study of blood T cell repertoires in COVID-19. Original processing methods: Estimation of nucleated cell counts relied on the amplification of reference gene primers. TCRdb's copy holds only in-frame clones and misses some; the assay was immunoSEQ multiplex PCR. V, J and clone size were drawn from that table, and D and trimming were deduced from the DNA. The table records around 140,000 clones, roughly 84% of them present only once. V shed 2 bases and J 8 bases; nucleotides not matched to a gene: 5. This CDR3 is 13 amino acids long. Looked up from germline, CDR1 is GTSNPN and CDR2 is SVGIG (reference sequence). The Seattle site enrolled patients during active infection and followed them longitudinally.

The sequence came from a man younger than 40 with COVID-19, enrolled during active disease. The specimen sequenced was peripheral blood. The rearrangement links TRBV30 to TRBJ2-1, with TRBD2 matching over 8 bases. The CDR3 reads CAWSSGGLDEQFF. DNA for the CDR3: TGTGCCTGGAGTTCGGGGGGGTTGGATGAGCAGTTCTTC. Variable domain in full (rest from reference TRBV30 and TRBJ2-1): SQTIHQWPATLVQPVGSPLSLECTVEGTSNPNLYWYRQAAGRGLQLLFYSVGIGQISSEVPQNLSASRPQDRQFILSSKKLLLSDSGFYLCAWSSGGLDEQFFGPGTRLTVL.